This T cell receptor beta chain was sequenced during a study of T-cell reconstitution after alpha-beta-depleted transplantation in children. This clonotype appeared a few times. A TCRbeta library incorporating unique molecular identifiers was prepared. TCRdb re-called the PCR reads through MiXCR, storing one row per CDR3 protein. The sample lists a few hundred thousand distinct CDR3 sequences, about 16% occurring once. CDR3 length: 15 amino acids. Trimming left V 3 bases short and J 4 bases short, with 12 bases between. Germline CDR1 is PRHDT and CDR2 is FYEKMQ (reference sequence). The receptor comes from a human donor who donated a stem cell graft to a child with acute lymphoblastic leukemia. Here the sequenced sample was PBMCs from the stem cell graft donor, taken from the stem cell graft. This chain connects TRBV13 to TRBJ1-4; perhaps TRBD1 as D (5 bases). The CDR3 nucleotides are TGTGCCAGCAGCTTGAAAGGGGACTTTAATGAAAAACTGTTTTTT. It specifies CASSLKGDFNEKLFF.